This is a list of T cell receptor beta chains from one sample in a study of blood T cell repertoires in COVID-19. Assay used: immunoSEQ multiplex PCR; TCRdb lists only in-frame clones, some missing. The table records under 60,000 clones, nearly 90% of them present only once. Specimen: peripheral blood. The receptor set was obtained from a man aged 55 to 70 with acute or convalescent COVID-19. Both conserved end residues are part of each CDR3. The D gene is left open where the match is weak. Clone size, where shown, is once, few, many, or a class for clones that have expanded.

D gene,J gene,V gene,clone size,CDR3 protein,CDR3 DNA
NA,TRBJ1-3,TRBV9,once,CASSGQRGLGNTIYF,TGTGCCAGCAGCGGTCAGCGGGGGCTGGGAAACACCATATATTTT
NA,TRBJ1-5,TRBV7-2,NA,CASSPPGVGSKHF,TGTGCCAGCAGCCCCCCAGGGGTAGGTTCGAAACATTTT
TRBD1,TRBJ2-5,TRBV5-1,once,CASSPGDRDPQETQYF,TGCGCCAGCAGCCCGGGGGACAGGGACCCCCAAGAGACCCAGTACTTC
NA,TRBJ1-5,TRBV6-1,NA,CASSEAPRNQPQHF,TGTGCCAGCAGTGAAGCCCCTAGGAATCAGCCCCAGCATTTT
NA,TRBJ2-1,TRBV6-1,NA,CASSEFRMGTSTYNEQFF,TGTGCCAGCAGTGAATTCAGGATGGGGACATCCACCTACAATGAGCAGTTCTTC
NA,TRBJ2-2,TRBV24-1,NA,CATSDGTPFTGELFF,TGTGCCACCAGTGATGGGACACCTTTCACCGGGGAGCTGTTTTTT
NA,TRBJ1-6,TRBV6-5,once,CASAPSTYNSPLHF,TGTGCCAGCGCCCCAAGCACCTATAATTCACCCCTCCACTTT
NA,TRBJ1-5,TRBV19,few,CASMGANQPQHF,TGTGCCAGTATGGGGGCCAATCAGCCCCAGCATTTT
TRBD1,TRBJ2-1,TRBV19,NA,CASSTIQGRVLDEQFF,TGTGCCAGTAGTACGATACAGGGGAGAGTGTTGGATGAGCAGTTCTTC
TRBD1,TRBJ1-5,TRBV19,NA,CATRDRGPSNQPQHF,TGTGCCACCCGAGACAGGGGGCCGAGCAATCAGCCCCAGCATTTT
TRBD1,TRBJ1-2,TRBV6-5,NA,CASSSSGTGNGYTF,TGTGCCAGCAGTTCATCCGGGACAGGGAATGGCTACACCTTC
TRBD1,TRBJ2-1,TRBV5-1,NA,CASSTIQGGSYNEQFF,TGCGCCAGCAGCACGATACAGGGGGGTTCCTACAATGAGCAGTTCTTC
TRBD1,TRBJ1-2,TRBV11-2,NA,CASSLAGTGYYGYTF,TGTGCCAGCAGCTTAGCCGGGACAGGGTACTATGGCTACACCTTC
TRBD2,TRBJ2-1,TRBV4-2,NA,CASSHTSGGYNEQFF,TGTGCCAGCAGCCATACTAGCGGGGGGTACAATGAGCAGTTCTTC
NA,TRBJ2-2,TRBV7-2,NA,CASSLAGLTGELFF,TGTGCCAGCAGCTTGGCGGGCCTCACCGGGGAGCTGTTTTTT